Listed below are T cell receptor beta chains from one sample, sequenced in a study of T cells in Graves' hyperthyroidism and ophthalmopathy. Using its own MiXCR run on the multiplex PCR reads, TCRdb lists one record per CDR3 protein. The table lists about 200,000 distinct CDR3 sequences, about a sixth of them singletons, with roughly 50% in the top ten. Sequenced sample: blood. The receptors shown here come from a woman aged 50 to 60 with Graves' hyperthyroidism. Each CDR3 is given with its conserved first and last residue. Fields, in order: D gene, clone size, J gene, V gene, CDR3 DNA, CDR3 protein. A D gene is named only where the DNA matches it firmly. The size field is filled for only some rows; it gives once, few, many or a size class.

D: NA; size: many; J: TRBJ1-5; V: TRBV2; DNA: TGTGCCAGCAGTGACCCGGGACAAGGACAGCCCCAGCATTTT; CDR3: CASSDPGQGQPQHF
D: NA; size: few; J: TRBJ2-2; V: TRBV6-1; DNA: TGTGCCAGCAGTCAATTAACCGGGGAGCTGTTTTTT; CDR3: CASSQLTGELFF
D: NA; size: few; J: TRBJ1-2; V: TRBV28; DNA: TGTGCCAGCAGTCGCTCAGGGGCCCGTTATGGCTACACCTTC; CDR3: CASSRSGARYGYTF
D: TRBD1; size: many; J: TRBJ1-1; V: TRBV2; DNA: TGTGCCAGGAGACAGGGGGTGAACACTGAAGCTTTCTTT; CDR3: CARRQGVNTEAFF
D: TRBD1; size: many; J: TRBJ1-1; V: TRBV18; DNA: TGTGCCAGCTCCAGGACAGGGGGCCGGAACACTGAAGCTTTCTTT; CDR3: CASSRTGGRNTEAFF
D: TRBD2; size: few; J: TRBJ2-7; V: TRBV7-3; DNA: TGTGCCAGCAGCTTAAGGGGTGGCGGGAGCTCCTACGAGCAGTACTTC; CDR3: CASSLRGGGSSYEQYF
D: TRBD2; size: many; J: TRBJ2-7; V: TRBV20-1; DNA: TGCAGTGCTAGTTTAGGGGTTAGCGGGAGCCGCGGCGAGCAGTACTTC; CDR3: CSASLGVSGSRGEQYF
D: TRBD1; size: NA; J: TRBJ2-1; V: TRBV30; DNA: TGTGCCTGCTACTCCCGGGACAGGGGAACCTACGAGCAGTTCTTC; CDR3: CACYSRDRGTYEQFF
D: NA; size: NA; J: TRBJ1-5; V: TRBV15; DNA: TGTGCCACCAGCAGAGATTGGACCGGGAATCAGCCCCAGCATTTT; CDR3: CATSRDWTGNQPQHF
D: NA; size: many; J: TRBJ1-4; V: TRBV27; DNA: TGTGCCAGCAGTTCGTACGCTACAACTAATGAAAAACTGTTTTTT; CDR3: CASSSYATTNEKLFF
D: NA; size: few; J: TRBJ1-4; V: TRBV6-2/TRBV6-3; DNA: TGTGCCAGCAGTTATTCCCCGCTTGTAGCTGAAAAACTGTTTTTT; CDR3: CASSYSPLVAEKLFF
D: NA; size: many; J: TRBJ1-2; V: TRBV30; DNA: TGTGCCTGGACAGGTGGGGGGATAGGGGCGATCTATGGCTACACCTTC; CDR3: CAWTGGGIGAIYGYTF
D: NA; size: many; J: TRBJ2-1; V: TRBV2; DNA: TGTGCCAGCAGTCCCTCGCTCGGGAATGAGCAGTTCTTC; CDR3: CASSPSLGNEQFF
D: NA; size: few; J: TRBJ1-5; V: TRBV2; DNA: TGTGCCAGCAAGATGCCAAATAGCAATCAGCCCCAGCATTTT; CDR3: CASKMPNSNQPQHF
D: NA; size: many; J: TRBJ1-2; V: TRBV2; DNA: TGTGCCAGCACTGGGGGTGCTACTTACTATGGCTACACCTTC; CDR3: CASTGGATYYGYTF
D: NA; size: NA; J: TRBJ2-1; V: TRBV7-9; DNA: TGTGCCAGCAGCCCACAAAGCGGGACAACTTCCTACAATGAGCAGTTCTTC; CDR3: CASSPQSGTTSYNEQFF
D: TRBD1; size: once; J: TRBJ2-7; V: TRBV5-1; DNA: TGTGCCAGCAGCTTGGGTAGGGGGCTCGAGCAGTACTTC; CDR3: CASSLGRGLEQYF